This T cell receptor beta chain was documented in a study of blood T cell repertoires in COVID-19. Study-wide context: From T cells, B-cell-depleted T cells, or PBMCs came the material, which was cDNA or gDNA.

Only in-frame clones appear in the TCRdb table, and some are missing; sequencing was by immunoSEQ multiplex PCR. Here the sample spans about 230,000 clones, nearly 90% being singletons. Sequences were obtained from PBMCs or T cells enriched from blood (not recorded which). The TCR sequence derives from a woman in her 30s with acute COVID-19.

CDR3 sequence (DNA): TGTGCCAGCAGCTCCGGCGGAGGGAACACTGAAGCTTTCTTT. It translates to CASSSGGGNTEAFF. This chain connects TRBV3-1 (or the pseudogene TRBV3-2) to TRBJ1-1, with no clear D. The germline V gene has CDR1 LGHDT and CDR2 YNNKEL (reference sequence). CDR3 size: 14 residues. The V and J ends lost 5 bases and 1 base respectively, with 11 bases between them.